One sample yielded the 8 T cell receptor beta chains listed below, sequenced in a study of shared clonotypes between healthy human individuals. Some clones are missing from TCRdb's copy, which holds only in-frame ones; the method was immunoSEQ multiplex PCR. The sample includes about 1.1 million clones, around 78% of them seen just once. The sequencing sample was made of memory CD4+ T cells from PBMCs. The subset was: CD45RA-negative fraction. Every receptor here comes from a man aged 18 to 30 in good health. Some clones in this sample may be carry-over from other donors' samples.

CDR3 loop: CAISGQGVKLNTEAFF. The CDR3 bases are TGTGCCATCAGTGGACAGGGGGTAAAATTGAACACTGAAGCTTTCTTT. The genes are TRBV10-3 and TRBJ1-1; 9 bases map to TRBD1. The V and J ends lost 4 bases and 0 bases, in that order; junction bases with no gene match: 6. Germline CDR1 is ENHRY and CDR2 is SYGVKD. The CDR3 contains 16 residues.

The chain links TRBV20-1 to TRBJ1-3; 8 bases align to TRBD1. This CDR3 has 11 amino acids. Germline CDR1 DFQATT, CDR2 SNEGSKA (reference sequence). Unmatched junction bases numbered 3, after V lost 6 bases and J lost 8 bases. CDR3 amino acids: CSATTGDTIYF. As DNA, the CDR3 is TGCAGTGCGACGACAGGGGACACCATATATTTT.

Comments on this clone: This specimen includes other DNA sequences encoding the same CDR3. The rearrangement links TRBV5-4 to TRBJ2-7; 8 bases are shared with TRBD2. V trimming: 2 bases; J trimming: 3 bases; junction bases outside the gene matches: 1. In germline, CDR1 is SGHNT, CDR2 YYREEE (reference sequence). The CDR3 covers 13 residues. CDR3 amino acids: CASSLAGVYEQYF. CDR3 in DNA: TGTGCCAGCAGCTTAGCGGGAGTCTACGAGCAGTACTTC.

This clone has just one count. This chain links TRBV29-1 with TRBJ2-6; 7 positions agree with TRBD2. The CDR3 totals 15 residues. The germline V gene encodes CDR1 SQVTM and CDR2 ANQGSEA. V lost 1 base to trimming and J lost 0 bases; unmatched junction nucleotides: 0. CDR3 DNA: TGCAGCGTTGAAGGGGGGGGCTCTGGGGCCAACGTCCTGACTTTC. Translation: CSVEGGGSGANVLTF.

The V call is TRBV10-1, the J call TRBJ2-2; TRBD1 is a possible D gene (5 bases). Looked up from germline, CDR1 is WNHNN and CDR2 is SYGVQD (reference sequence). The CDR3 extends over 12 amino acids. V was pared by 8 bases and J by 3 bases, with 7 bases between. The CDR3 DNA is TGCGCCAGCTCAGGGTACACCGGGGAGCTGTTTTTT. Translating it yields CASSGYTGELFF.

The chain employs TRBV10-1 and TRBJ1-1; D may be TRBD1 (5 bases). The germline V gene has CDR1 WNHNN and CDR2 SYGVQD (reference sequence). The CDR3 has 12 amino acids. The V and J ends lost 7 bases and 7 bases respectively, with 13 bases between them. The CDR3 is CASNSGLGEAFF. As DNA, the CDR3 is TGCGCCAGCAATTCAGGGTTGGGTGAAGCTTTCTTT.

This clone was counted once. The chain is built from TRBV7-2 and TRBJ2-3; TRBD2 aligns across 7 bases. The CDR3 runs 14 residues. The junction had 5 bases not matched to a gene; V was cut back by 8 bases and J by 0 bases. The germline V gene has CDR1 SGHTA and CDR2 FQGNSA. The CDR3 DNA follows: TGTGCCAGCCGGGCTAGCGGTAGCACAGATACGCAGTATTTT. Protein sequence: CASRASGSTDTQYF.

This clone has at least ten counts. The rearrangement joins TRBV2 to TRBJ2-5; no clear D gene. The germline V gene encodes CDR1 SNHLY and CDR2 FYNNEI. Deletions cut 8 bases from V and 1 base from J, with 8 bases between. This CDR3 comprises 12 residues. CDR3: CASGQTQETQYF. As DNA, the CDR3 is TGTGCCAGCGGGCAGACCCAAGAGACCCAGTACTTC. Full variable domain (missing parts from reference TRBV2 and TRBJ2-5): EPEVTQTPSHQVTQMGQEVILRCVPISNHLYFYWYRQILGQKVEFLVSFYNNEISEKSEIFDDQFSVERPDGSNFTLKIRSTKLEDSAMYFCASGQTQETQYFGPGTRLLVL.